A single sample gave rise to the 30 T cell receptor beta chains below, sequenced in a study of CD8 T cells in ankylosing spondylitis. TCRdb fed the 5' RACE reads into MiXCR, producing one record per CDR3 protein. Of more than 150,000 distinct CDR3 sequences detected, around a tenth appear once; the ten largest clones hold 25% to 35%. The sequenced sample was blood, either unsorted or a sorted T cell fraction (not recorded which). These receptors originate from a male donor with ankylosing spondylitis or in good health (not recorded which).

This clonotype appeared many times. The chain has TRBV24-1 and TRBJ2-2; TRBD2 aligns across 15 bases. J was trimmed by 6 bases and V by 4 bases; bases with no gene match: 2. The germline V gene encodes CDR1 KGHDR and CDR2 SFDVKD. The CDR3 is 16 amino acids. The CDR3 loop reads CATSDRTSGRAGELFF. DNA of the CDR3: TGTGCCACCAGTGACCGGACTAGCGGGAGGGCCGGGGAGCTGTTTTTT.

The genes are TRBV6-6 and TRBJ2-7; 8 bases map to TRBD1. The CDR3 consists of 13 residues. CDR1 MNHNY and CDR2 SVGAGI come from the germline V gene (reference sequence). With 6 bases clipped from V and 7 bases from J, the junction kept 8 bases outside the gene matches. The CDR3 spells CASSQGASTEQYF. CDR3 in DNA: TGTGCCAGCAGCCAGGGGGCGTCTACAGAGCAGTACTTC.

A few counts support this clonotype. The rearrangement uses TRBV20-1 and TRBJ1-2; TRBD1 is a possible D gene (6 bases). Trimming left V 4 bases short and J 6 bases short, with 21 bases between. The CDR3 is made up of 15 amino acids. Germline values: CDR1 DFQATT, CDR2 SNEGSKA (reference sequence). The CDR3 DNA is TGCAGTGCTACTCGACAGGACGCGCGACGAAATGGCTACACCTTC. Its protein product is CSATRQDARRNGYTF.

This chain joins TRBV7-9 and TRBJ1-2; D is perhaps TRBD1 (5 bases). The CDR3 totals 12 residues. Germline CDR1 reads SEHNR; CDR2 reads FQNEAQ (reference sequence). Trimming stripped 1 base from V and 10 bases from J, with 10 bases between. CDR3: CASSLETGTYTF. CDR3 sequence (DNA): TGTGCCAGCAGCTTAGAAACCGGGACCTACACCTTC.

This clonotype was seen ten or more times. The V gene is TRBV4-1, the J gene TRBJ2-2; D is unresolved. V was trimmed by 4 bases and J by 4 bases, leaving 16 bases between them. CDR3 length: 16 amino acids. Looked up from germline, CDR1 is MGHRA and CDR2 is YSYEKL. Written as DNA, the CDR3 is TGCGCCAGCAGCCTTGGAGAGACTCGGCTCACCGGGGAGCTGTTTTTT. It translates to CASSLGETRLTGELFF.

The table lists this clonotype with many counts. The chain uses TRBV5-6 and TRBJ1-3; tentatively, D is TRBD1 (5 bases). Germline CDR1 is SGHDT and CDR2 is YYEEEE. V dropped 7 bases and J dropped 0 bases, with 11 bases sitting between them. The CDR3 is made up of 14 amino acids. The CDR3 DNA sequence: TGTGCCAGCCGACAGCTGAACTCTGGAAACACCATATATTTT. It translates to CASRQLNSGNTIYF.

V gene TRBV6-5 combines with J gene TRBJ1-6; D is unresolved. The CDR3 is made up of 13 amino acids. CDR1 MNHEY and CDR2 SVGAGI come from the germline V gene. V was cut by 4 bases and J by 6 bases, with 7 bases left in between. The CDR3 sequence: CASSFKSNSPLHF. The CDR3 region has the DNA TGTGCCAGCAGTTTCAAATCTAATTCACCCCTCCACTTT.

This clonotype was observed a few times. The chain combines TRBV2 with TRBJ1-4; no clear D gene. CDR1 and CDR2 (germline): SNHLY, FYNNEI. Trimming took 6 bases from V and 0 from J, leaving 11 bases between them. The CDR3 consists of 15 residues. CDR3 loop: CASSDPGSTNEKLFF. The CDR3 nucleotides read TGTGCCAGCAGCGACCCTGGGTCAACTAATGAAAAACTGTTTTTT.

This clonotype was seen more than once but under ten times. The CDR3 bases are TGTGCCAGCAGCTTGACCCGGACAGGAGCTAACTATGGCTACACCTTC. Amino acids: CASSLTRTGANYGYTF. The rearrangement links TRBV7-9 to TRBJ1-2, with 7 bases matching TRBD1. Trimming at V came to 3 bases and at J to 0 bases, leaving 7 bases not matched to a gene. The CDR3 has 16 residues. The germline CDR1 and CDR2 sequences are SEHNR and FQNEAQ (reference sequence). Combining the CDR3 with reference TRBV7-9 and TRBJ1-2 gives the whole variable domain DTGVSQNPRHKITKRGQNVTFRCDPISEHNRLYWYRQTLGQGPEFLTYFQNEAQLEKSRLLSDRFSAERPKGSFSTLEIQRTEQGDSAMYLCASSLTRTGANYGYTFGSGTRLTVV.

The rearrangement links TRBV28 to TRBJ1-1, with unresolved D. The length of the CDR3 is 15 residues. Looked up from germline, CDR1 is MDHEN and CDR2 is SYDVKM. V was clipped by 5 bases and J by 0 bases, with 13 bases between them. CDR3 coding DNA: TGTGCCAGCAGTACCCGGATTCCTATGAACACTGAAGCTTTCTTT. This translates into CASSTRIPMNTEAFF.

Ten or more counts support this clonotype. V usage is TRBV12-3 or TRBV12-4 and J usage is TRBJ1-5; the D gene is possibly TRBD1 (5 bases). The CDR3 is 13 amino acids. The germline V and J ends were trimmed by 7 bases and 5 bases, with 12 bases remaining between them. This chain's CDR3 is CASKGTGDQPQHF. For the CDR3, the DNA is TGTGCCAGCAAAGGGACGGGCGATCAGCCCCAGCATTTT.

There are a few counts of this clonotype. This chain connects TRBV7-2 to TRBJ2-5; 10 bases are shared with TRBD2. The CDR3 is made up of 16 amino acids. Germline trimming cut 1 base from V and 2 bases from J; bases unmatched to any gene: 4. The germline V gene has CDR1 SGHTA and CDR2 FQGNSA. CDR3 sequence (DNA): TGTGCCAGCAGCTTAGGTTCTAGCGGGGGACAAGAGACCCAGTACTTC. Residues: CASSLGSSGGQETQYF.

This clonotype was seen ten or more times. CDR3 DNA sequence: TGCGCCAGCAGCTTGAACAGGGGGCTGACCGGGGAGCTGTTTTTT. This codes for CASSLNRGLTGELFF. This sequence joins TRBV5-1 and TRBJ2-2, with 9 bases aligning to TRBD1. This CDR3 has 15 residues. Trimming took 1 base from V and 5 from J; bases not matched to a gene: 3. Germline V gives CDR1 SGHRS, CDR2 YFSETQ.

At least ten counts were recorded for this clonotype. V gene TRBV3-1 combines with J gene TRBJ2-3, with D tentatively TRBD2 (5 bases). CDR3 size: 15 residues. Germline assignment: CDR1 LGHDT and CDR2 YNNKEL (reference sequence). The V end was cut by 0 bases, the J end by 6 bases, with 13 bases between. CDR3 nucleotides: TGTGCCAGCAGCCAAGATTGGATAGCGAGGGATACGCAGTATTTT. This encodes CASSQDWIARDTQYF.

There are a few counts of this clonotype. The chain joins TRBV3-1 to TRBJ2-7, with a possible D match to TRBD2 (6 bases). CDR1 LGHDT and CDR2 YNNKEL come from the germline V gene (reference sequence). The V and J ends lost 7 bases and 0 bases respectively, with 16 bases between them. The CDR3 runs 15 residues. The CDR3 region is CASKLGAAGSYEQYF. The CDR3 DNA reads as TGTGCCAGCAAACTTGGGGCAGCGGGCTCCTACGAGCAGTACTTC.

This clonotype was counted many times. The chain uses TRBV7-8 and TRBJ2-5; possible D gene TRBD2, 5 bases. CDR1 SGHVS and CDR2 FQNEAQ come from the germline V gene. CDR3 length: 15 residues. Trimming cost V 1 base and J 5 bases, with 14 bases left between them. The CDR3, as DNA: TGTGCCAGCAGCTTAGAAGGGTACCGAGGGGAGACCCAGTACTTC. Protein sequence: CASSLEGYRGETQYF.

This clonotype was counted at least ten times. CDR3 coding DNA: TGCGCCAGCAGTGAGCCCGGGGGGTACAATGAGCAGTTCTTC. Translating gives CASSEPGGYNEQFF. This chain joins TRBV10-1 and TRBJ2-1, with 7 nucleotides matching TRBD2. Per germline, CDR1 WNHNN and CDR2 SYGVQD (reference sequence). This CDR3 comprises 14 residues. Trimming took 2 bases from V and 4 from J; bases not matched to a gene: 2.

The chain uses TRBV5-1 and TRBJ2-1; possibly TRBD2 for D (5 bases). CDR1 SGHRS and CDR2 YFSETQ come from the germline V gene. The CDR3 sequence is 12 residues long. Trimming left V 4 bases short and J 8 bases short, with 10 bases between. The CDR3 protein is CASSPGIDEQFF. CDR3 DNA sequence: TGCGCCAGCAGCCCCGGGATAGATGAGCAGTTCTTC.

At least ten counts were recorded for this clonotype. The genes are TRBV7-8 and TRBJ1-5; 9 bases match TRBD1. Germline loops: CDR1 SGHVS, CDR2 FQNEAQ. Trimming cost V 3 bases and J 0 bases; bases outside gene matches: 15. This CDR3 is built from 20 residues. The chain's CDR3 is CASSLDRGLSKKSSNQPQHF. The CDR3 bases are TGTGCCAGCAGCTTGGACAGGGGATTAAGTAAAAAGTCTAGCAATCAGCCCCAGCATTTT.

This clonotype was found many times. V gene TRBV3-1 combines with J gene TRBJ1-5; 7 nucleotides line up with TRBD1. CDR1 and CDR2 (germline): LGHDT, YNNKEL (reference sequence). CDR3 length equals 14 residues. After removal of 1 base from V and 4 bases from J, the junction contained 1 base not matched to a gene. The CDR3 loop reads CASSQAQGNQPQHF. As DNA, the CDR3 is TGTGCCAGCAGCCAAGCACAGGGGAATCAGCCCCAGCATTTT. Full variable domain (outside the CDR3, taken from reference TRBV3-1 and TRBJ1-5): DTAVSQTPKYLVTQMGNDKSIKCEQNLGHDTMYWYKQDSKKFLKIMFSYNNKELIINETVPNRFSPKSPDKAHLNLHINSLELGDSAVYFCASSQAQGNQPQHFGDGTRLSIL.

At least ten counts were recorded for this clonotype. The chain links TRBV27 to TRBJ1-2, with TRBD1 as a possible D gene (5 bases). Looked up from germline, CDR1 is MNHEY and CDR2 is SMNVEV (reference sequence). Trimming removed 0 bases from V and 4 bases from J, with 9 bases in between. The CDR3 is made up of 14 amino acids. The CDR3 reads CASSLSQGTYGYTF. The CDR3 DNA reads TGTGCCAGCAGTTTATCGCAGGGCACCTATGGCTACACCTTC.

In its sample, this clonotype was seen many times. J is TRBJ2-5 and V is TRBV4-3; TRBD2 matches at 9 bases. The trim removed 4 bases at V and 5 bases at J, leaving 8 bases unmatched. Germline CDR1 LGHNA, CDR2 YSLEER. There are 15 residues in the CDR3. The DNA of the CDR3 is TGCGCCAGCAGCCGAGGGGCGGGGGGGATGGAGACCCAGTACTTC. Its translation: CASSRGAGGMETQYF.

Many counts were recorded for this clonotype. The J gene is TRBJ2-7, the V gene TRBV2; D ambiguous. This CDR3 is 14 amino acids long. V dropped 4 bases and J dropped 2 bases, with 12 bases sitting between them. Germline CDR1 and CDR2: SNHLY and FYNNEI. In DNA form, the CDR3 reads TGTGCCAGCAGTGCGGAGAGACCGCCCTACGAGCAGTACTTC. It codes for CASSAERPPYEQYF. Filled out from reference TRBV2 and TRBJ2-7, the complete variable domain reads EPEVTQTPSHQVTQMGQEVILRCVPISNHLYFYWYRQILGQKVEFLVSFYNNEISEKSEIFDDQFSVERPDGSNFTLKIRSTKLEDSAMYFCASSAERPPYEQYFGPGTRLTVT.

This clonotype was recorded at least ten times. The V call is TRBV10-3, the J call TRBJ1-6, with TRBD1 matching over 8 bases. The CDR3 runs 15 residues. The V gene's germline CDR1 is ENHRY and CDR2 SYGVKD. V lost 7 bases to trimming and J lost 7 bases; unmatched junction nucleotides: 9. The CDR3 coding sequence is TGTGCCATCACCAAGGACAGGGCCGAAAATTCACCCCTCCACTTT. Protein: CAITKDRAENSPLHF.

This clonotype was counted at least ten times. The chain uses TRBV14 and TRBJ2-3; 7 bases fit TRBD2. Germline V gives CDR1 SGHDN, CDR2 FVKESK. CDR3 length: 15 residues. Trimming took 4 bases from V and 0 from J; bases not matched to a gene: 4. CDR3: CASSPRTRSTDTQYF. The CDR3 nucleotides are TGTGCCAGCAGCCCCCGGACTAGAAGCACAGATACGCAGTATTTT.

This clonotype was recorded many times. J is TRBJ2-1 and V is TRBV5-1, with D perhaps TRBD1 (6 bases). Trimming pared 6 bases from V and 0 bases from J, leaving 7 bases between. Germline CDR1 and CDR2: SGHRS and YFSETQ. The CDR3 extends over 13 amino acids. CDR3 residues: CASMDSSYNEQFF. Here the CDR3 DNA reads TGCGCCAGCATGGACAGCTCCTACAATGAGCAGTTCTTC.

This clonotype was seen a handful of times. The V gene is TRBV19, the J gene TRBJ1-2, with D hard to call. The CDR3 is 12 amino acids. Trimming took 3 bases from V and 4 from J, leaving 6 bases between them. Per germline, CDR1 LNHDA and CDR2 SQIVND (reference sequence). This CDR3 reads CASSISVYGYTF. Here the CDR3 DNA reads TGTGCCAGTAGTATTTCGGTCTATGGCTACACCTTC. The whole variable domain, remainder taken from reference TRBV19 and TRBJ1-2, is DGGITQSPKYLFRKEGQNVTLSCEQNLNHDAMYWYRQDPGQGLRLIYYSQIVNDFQKGDIAEGYSVSREKKESFPLTVTSAQKNPTAFYLCASSISVYGYTFGSGTRLTVV.

The V gene is TRBV7-2, the J gene TRBJ1-1; D unresolved. V shed 7 bases and J shed 11 bases, with 23 bases lying between them. CDR1 is SGHTA and CDR2 is FQGNSA in the germline V gene. This CDR3 spans 14 amino acids. The CDR3 loop is CASTPSSQVGSAFF. The CDR3 DNA reads TGTGCCAGCACCCCGAGTTCCCAGGTTGGATCGGCTTTCTTT. The entire variable domain, with the rest obtained from reference TRBV7-2 and TRBJ1-1, is as follows: GAGVSQSPSNKVTEKGKDVELRCDPISGHTALYWYRQSLGQGLEFLIYFQGNSAPDKSGLPSDRFSAERTGGSVSTLTIQRTQQEDSAVYLCASTPSSQVGSAFFGQGTRLTVV.

This clonotype has a count of ten or more. This chain uses TRBV5-1 with TRBJ1-1; D call uncertain. Germline V CDR1 and CDR2: SGHRS, YFSETQ. V lost 4 bases and J 3 bases, leaving 16 bases between the germline ends. This CDR3 comprises 15 residues. This CDR3 reads CASSPVADGDTEAFF. CDR3 coding DNA: TGCGCCAGCAGCCCTGTCGCGGACGGTGACACTGAAGCTTTCTTT.

This clonotype was detected ten times or more. The rearrangement joins TRBV6-4 to TRBJ2-2; 8 bases map to TRBD2. V shed 6 bases and J 4 bases; nucleotides not matched to a gene: 4. Germline loops: CDR1 MRHNA, CDR2 SNTAGT. There are 14 residues in the CDR3. The CDR3 loop reads CASRGLAGTGELFF. The DNA of the CDR3 is TGTGCCAGCAGAGGACTAGCCGGCACCGGGGAGCTGTTTTTT.